This TCR beta chain originates from a study of OX40 agonist ivuxolimab in advanced cancers. For the wider study: Ivuxolimab was a fully human IgG2 agonistic monoclonal antibody targeting the costimulatory receptor OX40 (CD134). Intravenous ivuxolimab was administered to patients every 2 weeks at six dose levels: 0.01, 0.1, 0.3, 1.5, 3 and 10 mg/kg. Of the approximately 53 patients in dose escalation, 19 had hepatocellular carcinoma, about 15 had melanoma, 9 had renal cell carcinoma and 9 had head and neck cancer. The dose-escalation cohort was 80% to 90% male with a mean age of about 54 years, ranging from roughly 20 to 80. Prior anti-PD-1, anti-PD-L1 or anti-CTLA-4 therapy was permitted, and checkpoint inhibitors had been received by about 37% of dose-escalation patients. Partial responses occurred in three dose-escalation patients: two with cutaneous melanoma and one with hepatocellular carcinoma. The purpose of peripheral TCRbeta sequencing was to test whether ivuxolimab changed TCR sequence diversity and led to clonal T-cell expansion. The paper describes the monotherapy dose-escalation part (N ≈ 49 patients) of the phase I trial of ivuxolimab. What the authors observed across the whole study: Which antigens the clonally expanded peripheral T cells were specific for was not determined. In the 0.1-3.0 mg/kg groups, partial responders had among the lowest normalized peripheral clonal expansion, particularly in CD8+ T cells. After ivuxolimab, CD8+ T cells had more expanded clones than CD4+ T cells on average. Low levels of normalized T-cell clonal expansion were also seen in some patients who did not respond. At doses of 0.1 to 3.0 mg/kg, clonal expansion of both CD4+ and CD8+ T cells in blood was seen between baseline and week 6.

On this clone: The antigen this receptor binds is unknown. No base-level quality is on record; no much larger clone is a single base apart.

For sequencing of the TCRbeta CDR3 region, genomic DNA was extracted from the sorted cells. The immunoSEQ Assay was used to sequence the TCRbeta CDR3 regions. TCRdb took over this immuneACCESS table, retaining in-frame rearrangements with V and J assigned. Such tables are incomplete; in checked studies, under half of the missing clones stem from an unresolved V gene, and the remainder is unexplained. The sample yields 35,000 to 40,000 clones; roughly four fifths were counted once. Of the sample, 1.9% is held by the ten largest clones. CDR1 is given as SGHTA and CDR2 as FQGTGA, both from the germline V gene. The CDR3 contains 14 residues, cysteine and phenylalanine counted. Only the CDR3 region is kept as DNA, spanning 42 bases read in frame from base 1. Deletion took 4 bases off V and 3 bases off J, with a span of 12 bases between the germline ends. Patients with autoimmune disease history or receiving systemic immunosuppression were excluded from the trial. Peripheral blood for TCR sequencing was collected from all dose cohorts at baseline, on cycle 4 day 1, and on cycle 7 day 1. Samples came from an open-label, multicenter, first-in-human phase I dose-escalation trial of ivuxolimab. Adults with locally advanced or metastatic head and neck squamous cell, hepatocellular, melanoma or renal cell carcinoma were enrolled in the trial. Before TCR sequencing, CD4+ T cells and CD8+ T cells were sorted from peripheral blood as separate populations.

The chain employs TRBV7-3 and TRBJ2-5, with an unclear D gene assignment. The origin of this receptor is an adult with an advanced solid tumor such as melanoma, head and neck, liver or kidney cancer. This material consisted of CD4+ or CD8+ T cells sorted from blood, taken in a trial of the OX40 agonist ivuxolimab. The sequenced DNA is TGTGCCAGCAGCTCGGACGGAACCAAAGAGACCCAGTACTTC. Its translation reads: CASSSDGTKETQYF. The full variable domain, completed from the reference TRBV7-3 and TRBJ2-5 proteins outside the CDR3, reads GAGVSQTPSNKVTEKGKYVELRCDPISGHTALYWYRQSLGQGPEFLIYFQGTGAADDSGLPNDRFFAVRPEGSVSTLKIQRTERGDSAVYLCASSSDGTKETQYFGPGTRLLVL.